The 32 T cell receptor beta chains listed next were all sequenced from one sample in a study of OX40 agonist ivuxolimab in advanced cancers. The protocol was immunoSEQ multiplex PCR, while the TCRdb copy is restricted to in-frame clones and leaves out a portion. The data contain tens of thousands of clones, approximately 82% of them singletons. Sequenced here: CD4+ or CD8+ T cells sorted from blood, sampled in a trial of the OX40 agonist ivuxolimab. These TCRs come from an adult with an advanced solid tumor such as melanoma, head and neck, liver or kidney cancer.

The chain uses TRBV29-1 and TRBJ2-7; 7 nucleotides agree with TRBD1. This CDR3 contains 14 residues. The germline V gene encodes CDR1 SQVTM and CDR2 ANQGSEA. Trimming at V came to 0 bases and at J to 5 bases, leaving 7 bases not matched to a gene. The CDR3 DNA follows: TGCAGCGTTGAAGATCCAGGAACAGGGGACGAGCAGTACTTC. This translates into CSVEDPGTGDEQYF.

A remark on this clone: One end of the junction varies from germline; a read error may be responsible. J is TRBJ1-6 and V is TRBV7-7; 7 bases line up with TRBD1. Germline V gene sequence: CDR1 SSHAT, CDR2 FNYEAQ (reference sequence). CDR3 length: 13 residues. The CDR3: CASSQQGNSPLHF. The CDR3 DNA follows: TGTGCTAGCAGCCAACAGGGGAATTCACCCCTCCACTTT.

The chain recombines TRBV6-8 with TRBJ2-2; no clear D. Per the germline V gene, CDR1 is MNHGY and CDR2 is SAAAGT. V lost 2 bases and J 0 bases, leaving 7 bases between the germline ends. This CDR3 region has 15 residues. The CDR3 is CASSYGFANTGELFF. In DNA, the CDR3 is TGTGCCAGCAGTTACGGTTTCGCGAACACCGGGGAGCTGTTTTTT.

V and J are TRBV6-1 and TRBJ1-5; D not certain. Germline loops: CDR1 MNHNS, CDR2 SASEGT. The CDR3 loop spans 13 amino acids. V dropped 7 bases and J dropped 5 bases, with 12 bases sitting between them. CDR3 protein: CASNFRWDQPQHF. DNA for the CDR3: TGTGCCAGCAATTTTCGGTGGGATCAGCCCCAGCATTTT.

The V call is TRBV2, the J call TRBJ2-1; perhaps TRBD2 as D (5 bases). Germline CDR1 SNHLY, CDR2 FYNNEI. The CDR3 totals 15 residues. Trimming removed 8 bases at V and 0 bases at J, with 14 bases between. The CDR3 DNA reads TGTGCCAGCGTAGAGGGCCGTTACTCCTACAATGAGCAGTTCTTC. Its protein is CASVEGRYSYNEQFF.

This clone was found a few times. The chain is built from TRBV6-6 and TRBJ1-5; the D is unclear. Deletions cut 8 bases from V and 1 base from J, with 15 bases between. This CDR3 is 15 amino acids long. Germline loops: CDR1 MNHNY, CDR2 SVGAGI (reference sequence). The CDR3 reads CASALRKGSNQPQHF. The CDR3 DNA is TGTGCCAGCGCACTAAGGAAGGGAAGCAATCAGCCCCAGCATTTT.

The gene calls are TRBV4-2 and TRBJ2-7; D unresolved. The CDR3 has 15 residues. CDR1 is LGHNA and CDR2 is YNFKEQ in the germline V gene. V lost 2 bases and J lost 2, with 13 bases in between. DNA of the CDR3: TGTGCCAGCAGCCAACGGACCCGACGGACCTACGAGCAGTACTTC. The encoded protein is CASSQRTRRTYEQYF.

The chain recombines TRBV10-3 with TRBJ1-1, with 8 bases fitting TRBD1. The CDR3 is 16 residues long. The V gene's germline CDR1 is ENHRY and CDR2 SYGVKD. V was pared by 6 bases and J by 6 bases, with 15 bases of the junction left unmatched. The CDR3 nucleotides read TGTGCCATCAGCCCGGGACCACAGGGGGTGGTTTCTGAAGCTTTCTTT. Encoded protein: CAISPGPQGVVSEAFF.

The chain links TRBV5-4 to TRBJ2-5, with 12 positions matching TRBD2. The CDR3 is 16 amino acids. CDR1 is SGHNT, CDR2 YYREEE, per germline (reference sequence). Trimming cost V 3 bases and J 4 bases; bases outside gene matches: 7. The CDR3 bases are TGTGCCAGCAGCTCTACTAGCGGGGGGAGAGGAGAGACCCAGTACTTC. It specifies CASSSTSGGRGETQYF.

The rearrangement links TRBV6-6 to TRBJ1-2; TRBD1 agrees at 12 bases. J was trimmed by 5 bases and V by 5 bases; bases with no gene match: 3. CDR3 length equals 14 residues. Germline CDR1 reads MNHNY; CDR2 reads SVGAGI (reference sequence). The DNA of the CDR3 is TGTGCCAGCAGTGGGGGACAGGGGGCTTATGGCTACACCTTC. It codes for CASSGGQGAYGYTF.

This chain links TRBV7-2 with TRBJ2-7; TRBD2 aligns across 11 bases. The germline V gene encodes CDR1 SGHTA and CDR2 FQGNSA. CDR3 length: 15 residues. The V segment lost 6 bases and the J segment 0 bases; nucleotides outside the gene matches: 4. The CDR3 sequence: CASSYSGGDSYEQYF. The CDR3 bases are TGTGCCAGCAGTTATAGCGGGGGGGACTCCTACGAGCAGTACTTC.

CDR3: CASSPWGVANEKLFF. The DNA for the CDR3 is TGTGCCAGCAGCCCTTGGGGGGTGGCTAATGAAAAACTGTTTTTT. The chain carries TRBV27 and TRBJ1-4, with D perhaps matching TRBD1 (5 bases). Trimming left V 6 bases short and J 3 bases short, with 14 bases between. CDR3 length equals 15 residues. CDR1 and CDR2 (germline): MNHEY, SMNVEV (reference sequence).

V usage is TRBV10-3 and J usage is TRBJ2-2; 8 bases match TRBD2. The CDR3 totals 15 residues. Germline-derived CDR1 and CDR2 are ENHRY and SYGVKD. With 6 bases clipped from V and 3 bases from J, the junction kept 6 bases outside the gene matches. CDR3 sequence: CAIRPASGYTGELFF. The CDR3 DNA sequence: TGTGCCATCAGGCCAGCTAGCGGGTACACCGGGGAGCTGTTTTTT.

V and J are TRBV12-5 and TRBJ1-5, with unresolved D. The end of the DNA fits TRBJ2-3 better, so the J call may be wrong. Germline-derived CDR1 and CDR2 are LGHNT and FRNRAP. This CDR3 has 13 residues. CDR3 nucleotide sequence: TGTGCTAGTGGTTTTAATAGCAATCAGCCCCAGTATTTT. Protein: CASGFNSNQPQYF.

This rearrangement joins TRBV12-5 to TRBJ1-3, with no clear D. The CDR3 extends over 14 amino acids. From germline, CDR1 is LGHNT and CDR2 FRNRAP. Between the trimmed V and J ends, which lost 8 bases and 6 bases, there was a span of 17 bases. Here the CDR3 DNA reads TGTGCTAGTTCCCGGGATGGCAGCCTAAACACCATATATTTT. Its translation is CASSRDGSLNTIYF. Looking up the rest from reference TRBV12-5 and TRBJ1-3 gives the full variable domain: DARVTQTPRHKVTEMGQEVTMRCQPILGHNTVFWYRQTMMQGLELLAYFRNRAPLDDSGMPKDRFSAEMPDATLATLKIQPSEPRDSAVYFCASSRDGSLNTIYFGEGSWLTVV.

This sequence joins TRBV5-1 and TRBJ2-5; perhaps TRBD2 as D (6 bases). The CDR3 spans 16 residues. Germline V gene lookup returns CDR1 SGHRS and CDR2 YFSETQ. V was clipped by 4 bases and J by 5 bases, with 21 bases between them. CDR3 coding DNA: TGCGCCAGCAGCCCTGGGCCGGCGGAGGGCCAGGAGACCCAGTACTTC. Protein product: CASSPGPAEGQETQYF. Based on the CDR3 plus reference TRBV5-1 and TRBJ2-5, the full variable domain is KAGVTQTPRYLIKTRGQQVTLSCSPISGHRSVSWYQQTPGQGLQFLFEYFSETQRNKGNFPGRFSGRQFSNSRSEMNVSTLELGDSALYLCASSPGPAEGQETQYFGPGTRLLVL.

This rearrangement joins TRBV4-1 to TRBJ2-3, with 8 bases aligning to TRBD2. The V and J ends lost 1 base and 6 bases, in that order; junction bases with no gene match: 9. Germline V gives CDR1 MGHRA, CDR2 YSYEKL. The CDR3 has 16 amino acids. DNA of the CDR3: TGCGCCAGCAGCCAAGCGGGAGGGGGGGGCTGGGATACGCAGTATTTT. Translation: CASSQAGGGGWDTQYF.

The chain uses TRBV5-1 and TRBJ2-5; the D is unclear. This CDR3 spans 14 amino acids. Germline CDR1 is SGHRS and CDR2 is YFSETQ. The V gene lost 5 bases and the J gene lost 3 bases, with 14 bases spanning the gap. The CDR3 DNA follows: TGCGCCAGCAGTATCGGCGGTGCTGAAGAGACCCAGTACTTC. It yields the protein CASSIGGAEETQYF.

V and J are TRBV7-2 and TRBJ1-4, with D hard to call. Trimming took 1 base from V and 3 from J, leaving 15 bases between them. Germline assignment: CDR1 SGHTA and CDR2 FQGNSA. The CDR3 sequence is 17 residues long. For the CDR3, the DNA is TGTGCCAGCAGCTTAGGGATGGGGTACAGTGCTAATGAAAAACTGTTTTTT. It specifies CASSLGMGYSANEKLFF.

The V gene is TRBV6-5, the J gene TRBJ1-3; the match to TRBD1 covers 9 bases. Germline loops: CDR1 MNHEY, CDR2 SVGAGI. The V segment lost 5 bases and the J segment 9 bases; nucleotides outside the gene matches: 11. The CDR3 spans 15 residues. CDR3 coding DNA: TGTGCCAGCAGTCGACAACCGGGACAGGGTCGCACCATATATTTT. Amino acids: CASSRQPGQGRTIYF.

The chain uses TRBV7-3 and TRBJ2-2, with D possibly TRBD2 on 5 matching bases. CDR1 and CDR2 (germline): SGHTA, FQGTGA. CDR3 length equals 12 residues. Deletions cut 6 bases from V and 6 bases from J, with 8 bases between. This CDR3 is CASSEGSGELFF. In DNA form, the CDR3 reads TGTGCCAGCAGTGAGGGTTCCGGGGAGCTGTTTTTT.

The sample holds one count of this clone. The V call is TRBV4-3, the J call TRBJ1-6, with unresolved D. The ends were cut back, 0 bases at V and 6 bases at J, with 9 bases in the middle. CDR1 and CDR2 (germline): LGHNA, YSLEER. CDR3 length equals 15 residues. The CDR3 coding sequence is TGCGCCAGCAGCCAAGAACCCACCAGTAATTCACCCCTCCACTTT. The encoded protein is CASSQEPTSNSPLHF.

The CDR3 region has the DNA TGTGCCAGCAGGCCGAGACACGAGAACACTGAAGCTTTCTTT. Translation: CASRPRHENTEAFF. This chain connects TRBV2 to TRBJ1-1; no clear D. This CDR3 has 14 amino acids. Germline V gives CDR1 SNHLY, CDR2 FYNNEI. V lost 6 bases and J lost 1, with 12 bases in between.

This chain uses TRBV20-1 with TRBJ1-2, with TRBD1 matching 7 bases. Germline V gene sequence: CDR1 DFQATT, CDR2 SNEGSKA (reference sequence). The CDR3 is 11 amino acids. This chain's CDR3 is CCLGGAEGYTF. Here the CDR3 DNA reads TGCTGCCTAGGGGGCGCGGAAGGCTACACCTTC.

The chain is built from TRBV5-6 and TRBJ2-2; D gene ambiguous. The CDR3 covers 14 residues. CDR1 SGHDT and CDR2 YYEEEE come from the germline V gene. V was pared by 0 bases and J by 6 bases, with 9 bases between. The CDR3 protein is CASSLGWVAGELFF. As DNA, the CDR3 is TGTGCCAGCAGCTTGGGATGGGTCGCCGGGGAGCTGTTTTTT.

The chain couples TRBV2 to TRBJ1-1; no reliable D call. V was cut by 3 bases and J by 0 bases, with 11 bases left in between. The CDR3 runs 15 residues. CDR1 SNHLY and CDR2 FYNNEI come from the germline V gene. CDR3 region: CASSDRRTLNTEAFF. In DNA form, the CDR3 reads TGTGCCAGCAGTGATCGCAGGACTTTGAACACTGAAGCTTTCTTT.

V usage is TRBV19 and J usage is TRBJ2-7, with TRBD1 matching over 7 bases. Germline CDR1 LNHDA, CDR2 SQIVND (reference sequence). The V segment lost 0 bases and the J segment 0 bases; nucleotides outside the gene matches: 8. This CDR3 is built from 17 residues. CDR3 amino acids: CASSIDPGQRSSYEQYF. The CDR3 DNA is TGTGCCAGTAGTATAGATCCGGGACAGAGGAGCTCCTACGAGCAGTACTTC. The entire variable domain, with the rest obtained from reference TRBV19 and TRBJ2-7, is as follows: DGGITQSPKYLFRKEGQNVTLSCEQNLNHDAMYWYRQDPGQGLRLIYYSQIVNDFQKGDIAEGYSVSREKKESFPLTVTSAQKNPTAFYLCASSIDPGQRSSYEQYFGPGTRLTVT.

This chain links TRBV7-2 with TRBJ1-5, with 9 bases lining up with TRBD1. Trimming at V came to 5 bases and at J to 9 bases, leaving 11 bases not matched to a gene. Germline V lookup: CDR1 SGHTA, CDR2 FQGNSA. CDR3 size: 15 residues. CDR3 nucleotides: TGTGCCAGCAGCACCCGGACAGGGGTGACCCTGCCCCAGCATTTT. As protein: CASSTRTGVTLPQHF.

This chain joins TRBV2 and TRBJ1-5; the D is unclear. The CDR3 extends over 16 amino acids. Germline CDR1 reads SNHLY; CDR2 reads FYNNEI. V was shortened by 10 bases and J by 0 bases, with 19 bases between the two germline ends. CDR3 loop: CATNLRPGSSNQPQHF. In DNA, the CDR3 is TGTGCCACCAACCTGAGGCCCGGCAGTAGCAATCAGCCCCAGCATTTT.

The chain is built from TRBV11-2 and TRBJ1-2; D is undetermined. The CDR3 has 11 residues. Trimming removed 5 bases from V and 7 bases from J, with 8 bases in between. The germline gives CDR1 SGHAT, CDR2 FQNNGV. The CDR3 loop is CASSPRVGYTF. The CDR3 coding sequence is TGTGCCAGCAGCCCGAGGGTTGGCTACACCTTC.

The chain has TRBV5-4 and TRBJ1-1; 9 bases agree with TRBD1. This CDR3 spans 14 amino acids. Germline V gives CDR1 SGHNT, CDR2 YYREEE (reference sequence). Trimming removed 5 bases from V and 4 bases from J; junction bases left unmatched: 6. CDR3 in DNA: TGTGCCAGCAGACCCGGACAGGGGAGCACTGAAGCTTTCTTT. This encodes CASRPGQGSTEAFF.

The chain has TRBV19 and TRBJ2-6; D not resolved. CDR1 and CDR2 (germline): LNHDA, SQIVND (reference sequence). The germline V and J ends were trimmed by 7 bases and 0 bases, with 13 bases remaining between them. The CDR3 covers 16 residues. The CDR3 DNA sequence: TGTGCCAGTAACCAAGGCAGGTCCTCTGGGGCCAACGTCCTGACTTTC. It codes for CASNQGRSSGANVLTF.